Included here is one T cell receptor (beta chain) sequence, with context. The data were taken from a study of blood T cell repertoires in COVID-19. Per the germline V gene, CDR1 is SGDLS and CDR2 is YYNGEE. This CDR3 region has 14 residues. The V end lost 4 bases, the J end lost 1 base, and 11 bases lay between the germline ends. This table comes from immunoSEQ multiplex PCR, and its TCRdb copy is limited to in-frame clones, with some not included. The table records roughly 250,000 clones, 85% of them present only once. This sequence joins TRBV9 and TRBJ1-1; no clear D gene. The source is a woman in her sixties with active or convalescent COVID-19. Sequenced: peripheral blood. CDR3 loop: CASSPGWANTEAFF. CDR3 coding DNA: TGTGCCAGCAGCCCAGGTTGGGCGAACACTGAAGCTTTCTTT.